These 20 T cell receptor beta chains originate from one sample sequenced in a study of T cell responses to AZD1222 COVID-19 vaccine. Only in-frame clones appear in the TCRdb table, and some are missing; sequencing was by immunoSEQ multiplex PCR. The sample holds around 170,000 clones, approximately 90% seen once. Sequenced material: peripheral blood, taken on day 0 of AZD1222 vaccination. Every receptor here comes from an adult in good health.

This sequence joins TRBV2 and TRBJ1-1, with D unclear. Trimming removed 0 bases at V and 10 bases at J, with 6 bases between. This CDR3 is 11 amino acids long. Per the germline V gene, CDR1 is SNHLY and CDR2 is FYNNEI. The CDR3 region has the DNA TGTGCCAGCAGTGAAGCCGGGCGAGCTTTCTTT. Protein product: CASSEAGRAFF.

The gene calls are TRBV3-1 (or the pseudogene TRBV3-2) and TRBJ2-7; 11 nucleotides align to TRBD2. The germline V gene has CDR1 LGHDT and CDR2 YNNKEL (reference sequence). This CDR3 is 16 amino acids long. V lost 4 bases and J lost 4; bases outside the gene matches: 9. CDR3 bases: TGTGCCAGCAGCCCGCCTCCTAGCGGGAGGTTTTACGAGCAGTACTTC. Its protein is CASSPPPSGRFYEQYF.

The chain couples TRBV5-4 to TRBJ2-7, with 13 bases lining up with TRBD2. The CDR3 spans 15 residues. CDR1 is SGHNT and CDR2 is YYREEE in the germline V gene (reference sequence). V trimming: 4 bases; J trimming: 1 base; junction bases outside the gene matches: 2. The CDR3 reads CASSPGLAGSYEQYF. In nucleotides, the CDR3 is TGTGCCAGCAGCCCGGGACTAGCGGGATCCTACGAGCAGTACTTC.

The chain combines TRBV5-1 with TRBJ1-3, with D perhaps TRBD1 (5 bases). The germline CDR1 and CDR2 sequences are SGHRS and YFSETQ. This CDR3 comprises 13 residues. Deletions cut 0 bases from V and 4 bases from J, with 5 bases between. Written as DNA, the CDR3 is TGCGCCAGCAGCTTGGGGGGCGGAAACACCATATATTTT. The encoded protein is CASSLGGGNTIYF. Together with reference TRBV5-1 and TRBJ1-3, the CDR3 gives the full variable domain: KAGVTQTPRYLIKTRGQQVTLSCSPISGHRSVSWYQQTPGQGLQFLFEYFSETQRNKGNFPGRFSGRQFSNSRSEMNVSTLELGDSALYLCASSLGGGNTIYFGEGSWLTVV.

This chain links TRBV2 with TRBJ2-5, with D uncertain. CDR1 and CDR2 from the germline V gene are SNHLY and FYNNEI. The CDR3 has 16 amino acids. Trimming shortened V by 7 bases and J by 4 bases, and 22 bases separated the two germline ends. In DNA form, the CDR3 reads TGTGCCAGCATCGACGGGTTATTCCGGGCTGGAGAGACCCAGTACTTC. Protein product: CASIDGLFRAGETQYF. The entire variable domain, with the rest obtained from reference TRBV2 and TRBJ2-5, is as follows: EPEVTQTPSHQVTQMGQEVILRCVPISNHLYFYWYRQILGQKVEFLVSFYNNEISEKSEIFDDQFSVERPDGSNFTLKIRSTKLEDSAMYFCASIDGLFRAGETQYFGPGTRLLVL.

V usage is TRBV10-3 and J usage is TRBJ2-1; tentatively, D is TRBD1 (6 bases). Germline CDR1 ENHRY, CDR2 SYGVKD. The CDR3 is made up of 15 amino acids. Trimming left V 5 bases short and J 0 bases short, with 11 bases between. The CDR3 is CAISPGQSSYNEQFF. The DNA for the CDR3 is TGTGCCATCAGTCCCGGACAGAGCTCCTACAATGAGCAGTTCTTC.

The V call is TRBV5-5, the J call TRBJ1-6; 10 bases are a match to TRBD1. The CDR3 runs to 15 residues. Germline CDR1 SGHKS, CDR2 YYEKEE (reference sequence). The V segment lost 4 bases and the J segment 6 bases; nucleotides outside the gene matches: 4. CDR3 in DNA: TGTGCCAGCAGCATAGACAGGGGGCCTAATTCACCCCTCCACTTT. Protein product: CASSIDRGPNSPLHF.

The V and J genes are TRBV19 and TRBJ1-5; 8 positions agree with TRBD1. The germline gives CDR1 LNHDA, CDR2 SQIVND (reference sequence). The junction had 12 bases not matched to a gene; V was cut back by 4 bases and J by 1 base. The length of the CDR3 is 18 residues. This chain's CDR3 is CASSTRTGRVESNQPQHF. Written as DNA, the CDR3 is TGTGCCAGTAGTACTCGGACAGGGCGAGTGGAAAGCAATCAGCCCCAGCATTTT.

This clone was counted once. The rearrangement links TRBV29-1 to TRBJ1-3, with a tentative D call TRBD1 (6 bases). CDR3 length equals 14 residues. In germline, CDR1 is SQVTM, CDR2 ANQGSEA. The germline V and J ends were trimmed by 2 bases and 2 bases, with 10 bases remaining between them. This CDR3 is CSVERGTAGNTIYF. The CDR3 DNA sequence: TGCAGCGTTGAAAGGGGGACGGCTGGAAACACCATATATTTT.

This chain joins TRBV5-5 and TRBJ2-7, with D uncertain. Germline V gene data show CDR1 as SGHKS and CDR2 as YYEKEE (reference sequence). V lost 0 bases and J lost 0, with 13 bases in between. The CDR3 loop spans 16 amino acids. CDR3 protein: CASSLVSLLSSYEQYF. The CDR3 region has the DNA TGTGCCAGCAGCTTGGTAAGCCTACTTAGCTCCTACGAGCAGTACTTC. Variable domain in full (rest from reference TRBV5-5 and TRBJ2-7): DAGVTQSPTHLIKTRGQQVTLRCSPISGHKSVSWYQQVLGQGPQFIFQYYEKEERGRGNFPDRFSARQFPNYSSELNVNALLLGDSALYLCASSLVSLLSSYEQYFGPGTRLTVT.

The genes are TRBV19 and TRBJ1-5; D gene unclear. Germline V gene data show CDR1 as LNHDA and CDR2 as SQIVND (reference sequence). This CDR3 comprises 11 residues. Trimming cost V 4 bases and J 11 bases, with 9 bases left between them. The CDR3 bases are TGTGCCAGTAGTAGCCTCGGGGCCCAGCATTTT. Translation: CASSSLGAQHF. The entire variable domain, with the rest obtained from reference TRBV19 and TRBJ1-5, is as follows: DGGITQSPKYLFRKEGQNVTLSCEQNLNHDAMYWYRQDPGQGLRLIYYSQIVNDFQKGDIAEGYSVSREKKESFPLTVTSAQKNPTAFYLCASSSLGAQHFGDGTRLSIL.

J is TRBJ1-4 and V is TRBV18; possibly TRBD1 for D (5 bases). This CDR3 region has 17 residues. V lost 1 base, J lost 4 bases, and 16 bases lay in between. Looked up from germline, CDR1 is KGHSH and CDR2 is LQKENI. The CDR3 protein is CASSPQLAGTDNEKLFF. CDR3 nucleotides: TGTGCCAGCTCACCACAACTTGCCGGGACGGATAATGAAAAACTGTTTTTT. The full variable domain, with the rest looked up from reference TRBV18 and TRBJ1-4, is NAGVMQNPRHLVRRRGQEARLRCSPMKGHSHVYWYRQLPEEGLKFMVYLQKENIIDESGMPKERFSAEFPKEGPSILRIQQVVRGDSAAYFCASSPQLAGTDNEKLFFGSGTQLSVL.

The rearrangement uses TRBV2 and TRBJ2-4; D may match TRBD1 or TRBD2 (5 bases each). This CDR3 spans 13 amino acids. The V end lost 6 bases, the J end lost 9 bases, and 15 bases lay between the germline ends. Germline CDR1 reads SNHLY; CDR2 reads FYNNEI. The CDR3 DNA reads TGTGCCAGCAGCCTCGGGACCCCAAGCATTCAGTACTTC. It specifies CASSLGTPSIQYF.

DNA for the CDR3: TGTGCCAGCAGCTCCACCTCCAACAGGGGGGGTACCTTC. Residues: CASSSTSNRGGTF. J is TRBJ1-2 and V is TRBV7-2; 8 bases align to TRBD1. The CDR3 length is 13 residues. With 4 bases clipped from V and 14 bases from J, the junction kept 12 bases outside the gene matches. Germline loops: CDR1 SGHTA, CDR2 FQGNSA. The variable domain in full, with the rest retrieved from reference TRBV7-2 and TRBJ1-2, is GAGVSQSPSNKVTEKGKDVELRCDPISGHTALYWYRQSLGQGLEFLIYFQGNSAPDKSGLPSDRFSAERTGGSVSTLTIQRTQQEDSAVYLCASSSTSNRGGTFGSGTRLTVV.

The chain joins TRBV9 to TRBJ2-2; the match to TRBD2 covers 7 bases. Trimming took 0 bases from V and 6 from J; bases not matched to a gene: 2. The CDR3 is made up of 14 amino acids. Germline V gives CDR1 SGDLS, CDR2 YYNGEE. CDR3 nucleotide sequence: TGTGCCAGCAGCGTAGGGACTAGAGCCGGGGAGCTGTTTTTT. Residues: CASSVGTRAGELFF.

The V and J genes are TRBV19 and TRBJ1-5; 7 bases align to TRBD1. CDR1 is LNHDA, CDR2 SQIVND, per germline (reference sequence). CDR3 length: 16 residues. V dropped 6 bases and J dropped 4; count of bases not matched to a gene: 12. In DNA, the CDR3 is TGTGCCAGTAGCACACTAGACAGGGTAACAAATCAGCCCCAGCATTTT. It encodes CASSTLDRVTNQPQHF.

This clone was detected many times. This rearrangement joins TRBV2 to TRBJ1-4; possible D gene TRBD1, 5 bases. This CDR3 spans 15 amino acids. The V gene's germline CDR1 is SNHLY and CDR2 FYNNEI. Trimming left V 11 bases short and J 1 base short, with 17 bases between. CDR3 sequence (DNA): TGTGCCTTCGGAAGTGGGGCAGGAACTAATGAAAAACTGTTTTTT. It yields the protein CAFGSGAGTNEKLFF.

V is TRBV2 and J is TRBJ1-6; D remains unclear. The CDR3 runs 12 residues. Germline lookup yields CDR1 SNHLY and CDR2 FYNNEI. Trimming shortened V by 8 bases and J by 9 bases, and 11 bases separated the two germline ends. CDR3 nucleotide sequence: TGTGCCAGCCAGACGGCCGTTTCACCCCTCCACTTT. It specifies CASQTAVSPLHF.

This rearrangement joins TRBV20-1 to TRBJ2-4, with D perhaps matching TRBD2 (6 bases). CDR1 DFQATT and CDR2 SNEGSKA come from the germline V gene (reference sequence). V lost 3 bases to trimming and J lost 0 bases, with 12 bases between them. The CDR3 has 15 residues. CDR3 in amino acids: CSASAGLLAKNIQYF. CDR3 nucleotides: TGCAGTGCTAGTGCGGGGTTGTTAGCCAAAAACATTCAGTACTTC.

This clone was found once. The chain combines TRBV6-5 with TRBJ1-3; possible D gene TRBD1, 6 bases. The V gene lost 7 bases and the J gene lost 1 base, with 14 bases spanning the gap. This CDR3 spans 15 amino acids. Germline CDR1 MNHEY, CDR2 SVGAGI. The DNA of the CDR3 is TGTGCCAGCATGAGAATCACAGGGTCTGGAAACACCATATATTTT. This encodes CASMRITGSGNTIYF.